This TCR beta chain was captured by sequencing in a study of T cells after yellow fever vaccination (dated by TCRdb to about 2019). Regarding the study in general: The SMART-Seq v4 Ultra Low Input RNA kit was used to prepare libraries from fractions with low cell numbers. Blood was drawn at multiple timepoints before and after primary and secondary immunization, with bulk PBMC replicates and cell subsets isolated. Bulk TCR alpha and beta repertoires were sequenced longitudinally to track T-cell clones before and after primary and booster YFV17D yellow fever vaccination. Two healthy male donors, one aged 18 to 29 and one aged 30 to 40 years, were included in the cohort. What the study reported, not specific to this receptor: Compared with the primary T-cell response, the secondary T-cell response was faster but weaker, reaching its peak on day 5 rather than on day 15. Because only two donors were included in the study, the extent to which the findings can be generalized is limited. Computational filtering was needed because FACS-sorted repertoires could contain abundant contaminating clonotypes from the bulk population. Most clones expanded after primary vaccination were re-detected after the booster (96% of CD4 and about 88% of CD8), suggesting broad memory maintenance. A small fraction of clonotypes showed up in both the CD4 and CD8 compartments, probably as a result of convergent recombination.

Sequencer: Illumina NovaSeq 6000. TCR cDNA was synthesized by 5'RACE template switching, which introduced a universal primer site and unique molecular identifiers. cDNA synthesis was primed from both the TCR alpha and TCR beta constant segments. Libraries were amplified in two PCR steps, with sample barcodes and sequencing adapters added in the second step. Sequencing of libraries was done on Illumina HiSeq 2500 (2x100 bp) or NovaSeq (2x150 bp). In the source study's methods: MIGEC handled demultiplexing of reads and collapsing into UMI consensus sequences, while MiXCR performed V(D)J alignment. Vaccine-responding clonotypes were identified with edgeR using replicate PBMC samples, with FDR below 0.01 and a log2 fold change above 5 up to day 15 being required. Bulk clonotypes were assigned CD4 or CD8 identity according to which sequenced CD4 or CD8 repertoire held them at higher abundance. Starting from the raw public reads, TCRdb applied fastp trimming at Q25, assembled clones with MiXCR and retained in-frame beta chains. Entries that share a CDR3 protein sequence are merged under the most common genes and DNA. The authors' filters were not applied to this entry. The table for this sample lists 300,000 to 400,000 distinct CDR3 sequences; around an eighth of them were counted only once. About 3% of the sample rests with the top ten.

The sample's treatment or condition, from its label and the paper: live attenuated yellow fever vaccine strain. A standard Ficoll-Paque protocol was used to isolate PBMCs from peripheral blood. Dynabeads CD4 and CD8 positive selection kits were used to isolate the CD4 and CD8 T-cell fractions. TriZol was used to extract RNA from bulk PBMCs, CD4 and CD8 fractions, and dextramer-positive and dextramer-negative fractions. Taken from the germline V gene (reference sequence), the CDR1 and CDR2 loops are SGHAT and FQDESV. Its CDR3 holds 17 amino acids, cysteine through phenylalanine. Only the CDR3 part of the read is kept: 51 bases, read in frame from the first base. V lost 1 base and J lost 0 bases; the stretch between them is 10 bases long. Regarding this clonotype: Its antigen target is currently unknown. Base qualities are missing; no much larger clone stands one base away.

The sample consisted of CD4+ T cells sorted from PBMCs, taken 15 days after the yellow fever booster vaccination. The source of this sequence is a man younger than 35 who received the YFV17D yellow fever vaccine. This chain is built from TRBV11-1 and TRBJ2-6; no confident D gene assignment can be made. The CDR3 region has the sequence CASSLVGHYSGANVLTF. The sequence in DNA is TGTGCCAGCAGCTTAGTCGGGCATTACTCTGGGGCCAACGTCCTGACTTTC.